Listed here is a single T cell receptor beta chain. The record originates from a study of T cell changes during pregnancy in multiple sclerosis. Sequencing was performed with immunoSEQ multiplex PCR; in TCRdb, only in-frame clones are kept and a portion is missing. The sample records roughly 72,000 clones, roughly 90% being singletons. CDR1 is LNHDA, CDR2 SQIVND, per germline (reference sequence). This CDR3 is built from 14 residues. After removal of 1 base from V and 7 bases from J, the junction contained 2 bases not matched to a gene. The specimen was peripheral blood, collected in the first trimester of pregnancy. The V gene is TRBV19, the J gene TRBJ2-1; TRBD1 agrees at 9 bases. The clonotype originates from a female donor in good health, enrolled as a control in a pregnancy study. CDR3 DNA: TGTGCCAGTAGTATAGGCGACAGGGGGAATGAGCAGTTCTTC. Protein product: CASSIGDRGNEQFF.